The 29 T cell receptor beta chains in this list originate from one sample, sequenced in a study of T cell responses to AZD1222 COVID-19 vaccine. Assay used: immunoSEQ multiplex PCR; TCRdb lists only in-frame clones, some missing. This sample has around 87,000 clones, with approximately 84% found just once. Sequenced material: peripheral blood, taken on day 0 of AZD1222 vaccination. Source of these receptors: an adult in good health.

The chain carries TRBV9 and TRBJ2-1; TRBD2 aligns across 7 bases. V shed 0 bases and J 0 bases; nucleotides not matched to a gene: 3. Germline V lookup: CDR1 SGDLS, CDR2 YYNGEE. The CDR3 spans 16 residues. The CDR3 DNA is TGTGCCAGCAGCGTAGGCGGGAGCCTCTCCTACAATGAGCAGTTCTTC. Its protein is CASSVGGSLSYNEQFF. The whole variable domain, filled in from reference TRBV9 and TRBJ2-1, reads DSGVTQTPKHLITATGQRVTLRCSPRSGDLSVYWYQQSLDQGLQFLIQYYNGEERAKGNILERFSAQQFPDLHSELNLSSLELGDSALYFCASSVGGSLSYNEQFFGPGTRLTVL.

The rearrangement joins TRBV27 to TRBJ2-1, with D unclear. V was pared by 5 bases and J by 6 bases, with 8 bases between. Germline V gives CDR1 MNHEY, CDR2 SMNVEV (reference sequence). This CDR3 is 12 amino acids long. The CDR3 loop is CASSPGLNEQFF. In DNA form, the CDR3 reads TGTGCCAGCAGTCCGGGCCTCAATGAGCAGTTCTTC.

This clone was recorded only once. The rearrangement uses TRBV28 and TRBJ2-1; 12 nucleotides match TRBD2. The CDR3 covers 13 residues. V lost 10 bases, J lost 7 bases, and 5 bases stayed unmatched. Germline values: CDR1 MDHEN, CDR2 SYDVKM. This CDR3 is CATWTSGKNEQFF. The CDR3 DNA reads TGTGCCACCTGGACTAGCGGGAAAAATGAGCAGTTCTTC. Together with reference TRBV28 and TRBJ2-1, the CDR3 gives the full variable domain: DVKVTQSSRYLVKRTGEKVFLECVQDMDHENMFWYRQDPGLGLRLIYFSYDVKMKEKGDIPEGYSVSREKKERFSLILESASTNQTSMYLCATWTSGKNEQFFGPGTRLTVL.

This clone appeared once. The V call is TRBV2, the J call TRBJ2-7, with D hard to call. Trimming removed 6 bases at V and 0 bases at J, with 15 bases between. The CDR3 runs to 15 residues. Germline assignment: CDR1 SNHLY and CDR2 FYNNEI. The CDR3 is CASSRPAESSYEQYF. The CDR3, as DNA: TGTGCCAGCAGCCGGCCGGCGGAAAGCTCCTACGAGCAGTACTTC.

The rearrangement uses TRBV25-1 and TRBJ2-7, with 8 bases matching TRBD1. The CDR3 consists of 13 residues. After removal of 4 bases from V and 6 bases from J, the junction contained 5 bases not matched to a gene. Germline-derived CDR1 and CDR2 are MGHDK and SYGVNS. CDR3 region: CASSVTGDGEQYF. Written as DNA, the CDR3 is TGTGCCAGCAGTGTGACAGGGGACGGCGAGCAGTACTTC.

The chain combines TRBV19 with TRBJ2-3, with TRBD2 matching over 7 bases. Trimming removed 3 bases from V and 4 bases from J; junction bases left unmatched: 7. Germline V gene sequence: CDR1 LNHDA, CDR2 SQIVND (reference sequence). This CDR3 has 15 amino acids. CDR3 coding DNA: TGTGCCAGTAGTATGACGGCGGGAGTTCCAGATACGCAGTATTTT. It specifies CASSMTAGVPDTQYF.

J is TRBJ1-1 and V is TRBV7-2; tentative D call: TRBD1 (6 bases). The CDR3 has 14 amino acids. The germline V gene has CDR1 SGHTA and CDR2 FQGNSA. V was trimmed by 6 bases and J by 0 bases, leaving 11 bases between them. The CDR3 DNA is TGTGCCAGCAGAACCGGGACACTGAACACTGAAGCTTTCTTT. It specifies CASRTGTLNTEAFF.

The count of this clone is one. The genes are TRBV6-5 and TRBJ1-1; no reliable D call. Trimming removed 0 bases from V and 0 bases from J, with 8 bases in between. CDR1 MNHEY and CDR2 SVGAGI come from the germline V gene. The CDR3 totals 15 residues. CDR3 amino acids: CASSYSPRMNTEAFF. CDR3 bases: TGTGCCAGCAGTTACTCACCACGCATGAACACTGAAGCTTTCTTT.

Details on this clone: At one boundary the junction diverges from the germline segment, which might be a read error. V usage is TRBV12-3 or TRBV12-4 and J usage is TRBJ1-1; TRBD1 is a possible D gene (5 bases). The CDR3 is 13 residues long. For the CDR3, the DNA is TGTGCCAGCAGGTTAGGGGCGGACACTGAAGCTTTCTTT. Amino acids: CASRLGADTEAFF.

The chain is built from TRBV19 and TRBJ1-4; 7 bases match TRBD1. Trimming removed 3 bases from V and 5 bases from J; junction bases left unmatched: 9. The V gene's germline CDR1 is LNHDA and CDR2 SQIVND (reference sequence). This CDR3 spans 16 amino acids. In DNA form, the CDR3 reads TGTGCCAGTAGTATGGTGTCTGTGACAGGGAATGAAAAACTGTTTTTT. Its protein is CASSMVSVTGNEKLFF.

The rearrangement uses TRBV7-2 and TRBJ1-2; 8 nucleotides line up with TRBD1. The CDR3 extends over 13 amino acids. V shed 3 bases and J 7 bases; nucleotides not matched to a gene: 4. From germline, CDR1 is SGHTA and CDR2 FQGNSA. CDR3 loop: CASSFQGAGGYTF. DNA for the CDR3: TGTGCCAGCAGCTTCCAGGGGGCTGGTGGCTACACCTTC.

The V call is TRBV15, the J call TRBJ1-2, with a tentative D call TRBD1 (5 bases). The CDR3 is 14 residues long. V dropped 0 bases and J dropped 8 bases, with 13 bases sitting between them. CDR1 and CDR2 from the germline V gene are LNHNV and YYDKDF (reference sequence). This CDR3 is CATSRDDQGLGYTF. The CDR3 DNA reads TGTGCCACCAGCAGAGATGATCAGGGTTTGGGCTACACCTTC.

The rearrangement uses TRBV2 and TRBJ2-1; 7 bases agree with TRBD1. Per the germline V gene, CDR1 is SNHLY and CDR2 is FYNNEI. The CDR3 has 15 amino acids. V lost 8 bases and J lost 2; bases outside the gene matches: 9. CDR3 loop: CASSFRDRAYNEQFF. CDR3 DNA: TGTGCCAGCTCCTTCCGGGACAGAGCCTACAATGAGCAGTTCTTC.

This chain connects TRBV6-5 to TRBJ2-3; D gene unclear. CDR1 and CDR2 (germline): MNHEY, SVGAGI. Trimming stripped 1 base from V and 2 bases from J, with 10 bases between. The CDR3 consists of 15 residues. The CDR3: CASSYFGAFTDTQYF. The CDR3 DNA reads TGTGCCAGCAGTTACTTTGGTGCCTTCACAGATACGCAGTATTTT.

This chain uses TRBV7-2 with TRBJ2-1; 7 bases align to TRBD1. The J segment lost 5 bases and the V segment lost 6 bases, leaving 10 bases of the junction unmatched. Germline V gene data show CDR1 as SGHTA and CDR2 as FQGNSA. This CDR3 is 15 amino acids long. The CDR3 DNA is TGTGCCAGCAGTTTTGACAGGGTAGGAAACAATGAGCAGTTCTTC. This translates into CASSFDRVGNNEQFF. The variable domain in full, completed from reference TRBV7-2 and TRBJ2-1, reads GAGVSQSPSNKVTEKGKDVELRCDPISGHTALYWYRQSLGQGLEFLIYFQGNSAPDKSGLPSDRFSAERTGGSVSTLTIQRTQQEDSAVYLCASSFDRVGNNEQFFGPGTRLTVL.

The chain employs TRBV11-2 and TRBJ2-1; 10 bases are a match to TRBD2. With V trimmed by 5 bases and J by 3 bases, 13 bases remained unmatched. The germline V gene encodes CDR1 SGHAT and CDR2 FQNNGV. The CDR3 is 18 residues long. CDR3 loop: CASSQRLAGASLYNEQFF. The CDR3 region has the DNA TGTGCCAGCAGCCAAAGACTAGCGGGTGCCTCTCTCTACAATGAGCAGTTCTTC.

The gene calls are TRBV6-5 and TRBJ1-1; no firm D call. The germline gives CDR1 MNHEY, CDR2 SVGAGI. The CDR3 spans 13 residues. Trimming left V 4 bases short and J 4 bases short, with 10 bases between. Here the CDR3 DNA reads TGTGCCAGCAGTTTCCTCATCGGCACTGAAGCTTTCTTT. Its translation is CASSFLIGTEAFF.

CDR3 sequence reads: CASGYNTDTQYF. DNA for the CDR3: TGTGCTAGTGGCTACAACACAGATACGCAGTATTTT. V is TRBV12-5 and J is TRBJ2-3; no firm D call. The V gene lost 6 bases and the J gene lost 2 bases, with 6 bases spanning the gap. Germline V gene lookup returns CDR1 LGHNT and CDR2 FRNRAP. The CDR3 runs to 12 residues.

The rearrangement joins TRBV3-1 (or the pseudogene TRBV3-2) to TRBJ2-3; TRBD1 or TRBD2 may be the D gene (5 bases each). This CDR3 region has 15 residues. Germline V gene sequence: CDR1 LGHDT, CDR2 YNNKEL (reference sequence). With 0 bases removed from V and 6 bases from J, the gap between germline ends came to 13 bases. The CDR3 DNA reads as TGTGCCAGCAGCCAAGAGAGGGGACCCTACGATACGCAGTATTTT. Amino acid sequence: CASSQERGPYDTQYF.

V is TRBV10-2 and J is TRBJ2-1; 9 bases match TRBD2. The J segment lost 4 bases and the V segment lost 0 bases, leaving 4 bases of the junction unmatched. The CDR3 contains 16 residues. Per germline, CDR1 WSHSY and CDR2 SAAADI. CDR3 in DNA: TGCGCCAGCAGTGAGTCGAAAAGCGGGGGGTACAATGAGCAGTTCTTC. Amino acid sequence: CASSESKSGGYNEQFF.

The chain has TRBV6-5 and TRBJ2-7; 10 bases match TRBD1. The germline V gene has CDR1 MNHEY and CDR2 SVGAGI. V was pared by 6 bases and J by 4 bases, with 3 bases of the junction left unmatched. The CDR3 spans 13 residues. CDR3 DNA: TGTGCCAGCAGCTGGGGACAGGGGTACGAGCAGTACTTC. Its translation is CASSWGQGYEQYF.

CDR3 loop: CASSFRRDNTEAFF. As DNA, the CDR3 is TGTGCCAGCAGTTTTCGCCGGGATAACACTGAAGCTTTCTTT. The J gene is TRBJ1-1, the V gene TRBV28, with D uncertain. The CDR3 loop spans 14 amino acids. CDR1 MDHEN and CDR2 SYDVKM come from the germline V gene. V was shortened by 3 bases and J by 2 bases, with 10 bases between the two germline ends.

This chain uses TRBV2 with TRBJ1-1; perhaps TRBD1 as D (5 bases). In germline, CDR1 is SNHLY, CDR2 FYNNEI. The V end was cut by 7 bases, the J end by 0 bases, with 12 bases between. This CDR3 is built from 14 residues. DNA of the CDR3: TGTGCCAGCAAGTTACAGGAGATGAACACTGAAGCTTTCTTT. Translated, it gives CASKLQEMNTEAFF. The full variable domain, completed using reference TRBV2 and TRBJ1-1, is EPEVTQTPSHQVTQMGQEVILRCVPISNHLYFYWYRQILGQKVEFLVSFYNNEISEKSEIFDDQFSVERPDGSNFTLKIRSTKLEDSAMYFCASKLQEMNTEAFFGQGTRLTVV.

This clone was observed a few times. This chain joins TRBV19 and TRBJ1-2; 8 positions agree with TRBD1. The ends lost 2 bases at V and 4 bases at J; junction bases unmatched: 6. The germline V gene encodes CDR1 LNHDA and CDR2 SQIVND (reference sequence). The CDR3 is 15 residues long. The CDR3 DNA reads as TGTGCCAGTAGTATATCAGGGGGCGGTAGCTATGGCTACACCTTC. It translates to CASSISGGGSYGYTF.

The chain is built from TRBV5-1 and TRBJ2-3, with a possible D match to TRBD2 (6 bases). Germline CDR1 and CDR2: SGHRS and YFSETQ. With 4 bases removed from V and 6 bases from J, the gap between germline ends came to 15 bases. The CDR3 is made up of 14 amino acids. Written as DNA, the CDR3 is TGCGCCAGCAGCACCTTTGGGGGGAAGGATACGCAGTATTTT. It codes for CASSTFGGKDTQYF.

The gene calls are TRBV11-2 and TRBJ2-1; 8 bases map to TRBD2. The germline CDR1 and CDR2 sequences are SGHAT and FQNNGV. The CDR3 contains 17 residues. The ends lost 5 bases at V and 6 bases at J; junction bases unmatched: 15. The CDR3 loop is CASSRNAWAGGLNEQFF. DNA for the CDR3: TGTGCCAGCAGCCGGAATGCTTGGGCGGGGGGCCTCAATGAGCAGTTCTTC.

This chain links TRBV24-1 with TRBJ2-2, with D possibly matching TRBD2 (5 bases). CDR3 length: 13 residues. Per the germline V gene, CDR1 is KGHDR and CDR2 is SFDVKD. Trimming cost V 10 bases and J 1 base, with 9 bases left between them. The CDR3 nucleotides read TGTGCCACTGGACGGGGGAACACCGGGGAGCTGTTTTTT. The encoded protein is CATGRGNTGELFF.

This clone was seen a single time. The chain combines TRBV5-5 with TRBJ2-2, with 9 bases lining up with TRBD2. Trimming took 0 bases from V and 2 from J; bases not matched to a gene: 8. The CDR3 is 18 residues long. CDR1 SGHKS and CDR2 YYEKEE come from the germline V gene (reference sequence). The CDR3 loop reads CASSLASYGTSNTGELFF. The CDR3 region has the DNA TGTGCCAGCAGCTTGGCCAGTTACGGGACTAGCAACACCGGGGAGCTGTTTTTT.

The chain links TRBV3-1 (or the pseudogene TRBV3-2) to TRBJ2-7; D is ambiguous. V lost 0 bases and J lost 2, with 11 bases in between. CDR1 LGHDT and CDR2 YNNKEL come from the germline V gene (reference sequence). The CDR3 loop spans 15 amino acids. CDR3 sequence reads: CASSQEAGFTYEQYF. CDR3 DNA sequence: TGTGCCAGCAGCCAAGAAGCAGGCTTTACCTACGAGCAGTACTTC.